This T cell receptor (beta chain) is from a study of CD8+ T cells in alopecia areata. About the research overall: Among treated patients, oral tofacitinib was administered at 5 to 10 mg twice daily. By percentage of affected scalp area, the severity of treated patients was scored. Study-level findings and limits: Persistence of many expanded lesional clones was seen in scalp and blood during tofacitinib.

The germline gives CDR1 SGHTA, CDR2 FQGNSA. This CDR3 has 13 amino acids. Deletions cut 6 bases from V and 2 bases from J, with 11 bases between. Treatment here: oral pan-JAK inhibitor, 5-10 mg twice daily. Cell sorting was applied to PBMCs, and CD4+ and CD8+ T cells were collected. Notes on this clone: Its antigen is not known.

Reverse transcription of extracted RNA yielded cDNA, which provided the sequencing template. Clones were read by immunoSEQ multiplex PCR, and TCRdb kept only the in-frame ones, dropping some. In the table there are some 200,000 clones, around 58% of which are singletons. The chain is built from TRBV7-2 and TRBJ2-7; a possible D gene is TRBD2 (5 bases). This clonotype originated in a human donor with alopecia areata. This specimen consisted of CD8+ T cells sorted from blood, obtained at week 24, from a patient treated with tofacitinib. The CDR3 nucleotides are TGTGCCAGCAGGGAGGATCCGGCCTACGAGCAGTACTTC. Its protein product is CASREDPAYEQYF. The whole variable domain, filled in from reference TRBV7-2 and TRBJ2-7, reads GAGVSQSPSNKVTEKGKDVELRCDPISGHTALYWYRQSLGQGLEFLIYFQGNSAPDKSGLPSDRFSAERTGGSVSTLTIQRTQQEDSAVYLCASREDPAYEQYFGPGTRLTVT.